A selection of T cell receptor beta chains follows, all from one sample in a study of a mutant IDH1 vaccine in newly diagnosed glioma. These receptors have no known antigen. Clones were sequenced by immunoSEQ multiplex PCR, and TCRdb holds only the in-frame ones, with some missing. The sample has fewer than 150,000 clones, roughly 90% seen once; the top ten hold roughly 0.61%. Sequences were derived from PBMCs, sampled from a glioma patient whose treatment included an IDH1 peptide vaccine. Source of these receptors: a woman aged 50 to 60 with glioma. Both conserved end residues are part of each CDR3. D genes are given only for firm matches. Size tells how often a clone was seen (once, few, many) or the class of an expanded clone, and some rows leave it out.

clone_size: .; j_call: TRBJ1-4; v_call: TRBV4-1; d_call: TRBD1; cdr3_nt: TGCGCCAGCAGCCCGCACAGGGGGCAAGATAATGAAAAACTGTTTTTT; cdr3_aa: CASSPHRGQDNEKLFF
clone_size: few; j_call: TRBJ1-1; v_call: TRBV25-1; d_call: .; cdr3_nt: TGTGCCAGCAGTGGGACGGTAAACACTGAAGCTTTCTTT; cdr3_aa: CASSGTVNTEAFF
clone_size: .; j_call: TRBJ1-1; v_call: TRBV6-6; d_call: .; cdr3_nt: TGTGCCAGCAGTTACCCCTCCCCCGGGGCTGAAGCTTTCTTT; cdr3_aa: CASSYPSPGAEAFF
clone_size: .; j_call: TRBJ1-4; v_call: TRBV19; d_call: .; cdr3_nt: TGTGCCAGTAGTATAGATGCCAGGGCGACGGAAAAACTGTTTTTT; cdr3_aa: CASSIDARATEKLFF
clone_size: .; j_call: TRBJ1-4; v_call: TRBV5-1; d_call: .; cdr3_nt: TGCGCCAGCAGAAGCAACCGTAATGAAAAACTGTTTTTT; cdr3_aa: CASRSNRNEKLFF
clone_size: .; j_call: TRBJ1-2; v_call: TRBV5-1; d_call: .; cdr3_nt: TGCGCCAGCAGCCCTGACAGGATAGGCTACACCTTC; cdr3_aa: CASSPDRIGYTF
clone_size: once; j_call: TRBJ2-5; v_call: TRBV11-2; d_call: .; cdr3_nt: TGTGCCAGCAGCTTAGGTGGAGGGGCTACCCAAGAGACCCAGTACTTC; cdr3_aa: CASSLGGGATQETQYF
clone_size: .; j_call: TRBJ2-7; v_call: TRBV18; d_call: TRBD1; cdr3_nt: TGTGCCAGCTCACGACAGGGGTCGTCCTACGAGCAGTACTTC; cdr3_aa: CASSRQGSSYEQYF
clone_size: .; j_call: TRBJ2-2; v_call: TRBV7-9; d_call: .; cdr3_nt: TGTGCCAGCAGCCAGCCCCGGTCGATAGATTCGAACACCGGGGAGCTGTTTTTT; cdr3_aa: CASSQPRSIDSNTGELFF
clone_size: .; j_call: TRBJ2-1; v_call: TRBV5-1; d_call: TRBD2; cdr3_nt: TGCGCCAGCAGCTTGGATCGGGAGGGCCAGAATGAGCAGTTCTTC; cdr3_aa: CASSLDREGQNEQFF
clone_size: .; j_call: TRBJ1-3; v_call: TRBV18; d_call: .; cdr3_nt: TGTGCCAGCTCACCACCGGGGCGAGGTAGTAACACCATATATTTT; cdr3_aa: CASSPPGRGSNTIYF
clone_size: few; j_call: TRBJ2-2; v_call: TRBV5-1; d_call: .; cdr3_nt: TGCGCCAGCAGCCAACCCCAGGTCCCTAACACCGGGGAGCTGTTTTTT; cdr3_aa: CASSQPQVPNTGELFF
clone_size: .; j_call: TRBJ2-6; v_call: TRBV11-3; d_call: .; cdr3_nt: TGTGCCAGCAGCCCCGGGGGCTCTGGGGCCAACGTCCTGACTTTC; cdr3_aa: CASSPGGSGANVLTF
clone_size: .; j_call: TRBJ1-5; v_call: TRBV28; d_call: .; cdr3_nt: TGTGCCAGCAGTTCCCGGGTCAATCAGCCCCAGCATTTT; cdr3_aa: CASSSRVNQPQHF
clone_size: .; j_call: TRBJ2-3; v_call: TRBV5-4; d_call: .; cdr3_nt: TGTGCCAGCAGCGACGTTACTAGCACAGATACGCAGTATTTT; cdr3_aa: CASSDVTSTDTQYF
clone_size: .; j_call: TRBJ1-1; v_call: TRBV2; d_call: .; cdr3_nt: TGTGCCAGCATAGGGGGATTCAACACTGAAGCTTTCTTT; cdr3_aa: CASIGGFNTEAFF
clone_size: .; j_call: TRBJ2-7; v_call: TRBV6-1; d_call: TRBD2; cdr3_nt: TGTGCCAGCAGTGAAGCGCTTGGGACTAGCTTAATCTACGAGCAGTACTTC; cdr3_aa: CASSEALGTSLIYEQYF
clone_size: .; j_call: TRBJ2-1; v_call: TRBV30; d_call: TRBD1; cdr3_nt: TGTGCCTGGAGTCCCGGACAGGTGGGTGAGCAGTTCTTC; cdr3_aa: CAWSPGQVGEQFF
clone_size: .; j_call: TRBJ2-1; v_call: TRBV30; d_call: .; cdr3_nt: TGTGCCTGGGATACTAGGGGATCGTACAATGAGCAGTTCTTC; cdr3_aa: CAWDTRGSYNEQFF